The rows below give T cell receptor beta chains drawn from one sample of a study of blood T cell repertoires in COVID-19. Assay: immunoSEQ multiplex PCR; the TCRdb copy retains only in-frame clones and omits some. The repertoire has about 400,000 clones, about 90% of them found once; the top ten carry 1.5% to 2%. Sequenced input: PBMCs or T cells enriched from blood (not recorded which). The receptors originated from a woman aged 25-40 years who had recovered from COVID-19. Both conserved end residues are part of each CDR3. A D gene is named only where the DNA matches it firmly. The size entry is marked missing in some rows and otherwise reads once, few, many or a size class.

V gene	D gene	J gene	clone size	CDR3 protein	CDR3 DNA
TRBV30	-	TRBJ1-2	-	CAWSVPGVLRAYGYTF	-
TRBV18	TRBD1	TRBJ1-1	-	CASSPRDSRNTEAFF	TGTGCCAGCTCACCACGGGACAGCAGGAACACTGAAGCTTTCTTT
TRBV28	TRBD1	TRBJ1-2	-	CASRRQGGHGYTF	TGTGCCAGCAGAAGACAGGGGGGCCATGGCTACACCTTC
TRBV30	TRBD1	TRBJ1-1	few	CAWSPGGTEAFF	TGTGCCTGGAGTCCAGGGGGCACTGAAGCTTTCTTT
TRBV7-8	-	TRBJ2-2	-	CASSLFVHSGELFF	TGTGCCAGCAGCTTATTTGTCCATTCCGGGGAGCTGTTTTTT
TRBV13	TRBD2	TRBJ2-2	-	CASSLASGTNTGELFF	TGTGCCAGCAGCCTTGCTAGCGGCACGAACACCGGGGAGCTGTTTTTT
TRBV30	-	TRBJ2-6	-	CARGYSSGANVLTF	TGTGCCCGCGGCTACTCCTCTGGGGCCAACGTCCTGACTTTC
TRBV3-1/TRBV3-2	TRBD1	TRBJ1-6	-	CASSHLDRVGNSPLHF	TGTGCCAGCAGCCATCTAGACAGGGTGGGTAATTCACCCCTCCACTTT
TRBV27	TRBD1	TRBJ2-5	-	CASGQGSETQYF	TGTGCCAGCGGACAGGGGTCAGAGACCCAGTACTTC
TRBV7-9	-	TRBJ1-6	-	CASSLAQGDRSPLHF	TGTGCCAGCAGCTTAGCGCAGGGAGACAGGTCACCCCTCCACTTT
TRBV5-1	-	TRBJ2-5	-	CASSMRSMPATQYF	TGCGCCAGCAGCATGCGGTCCATGCCAGCGACCCAGTACTTC
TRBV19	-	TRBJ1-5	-	CASLQGGAQPQHF	TGTGCCAGTTTGCAGGGCGGGGCTCAGCCCCAGCATTTT
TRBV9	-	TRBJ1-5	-	CASSLDPDKGMPQHF	TGTGCCAGCAGCCTCGACCCGGACAAGGGGATGCCCCAGCATTTT
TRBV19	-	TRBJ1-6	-	CASSGQNYNSPLHF	TGTGCCAGTAGTGGGCAGAATTATAATTCACCCCTCCACTTT
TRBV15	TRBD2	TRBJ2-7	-	CATSRDRGGSYEQYF	TGTGCCACCAGCAGAGATCGGGGGGGATCCTACGAGCAGTACTTC
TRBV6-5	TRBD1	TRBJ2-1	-	CASSYSGTGGAEQFF	TGTGCCAGCAGTTACTCGGGGACAGGGGGCGCTGAGCAGTTCTTC
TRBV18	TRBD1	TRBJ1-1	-	CASSLPDRDVTEAFF	TGTGCCAGCTCACTGCCGGACAGGGATGTCACTGAAGCTTTCTTT
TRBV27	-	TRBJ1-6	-	CASSLSRGNSPLHF	TGTGCCAGCAGTTTATCCAGGGGCAATTCACCCCTCCACTTT
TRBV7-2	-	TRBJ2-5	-	CASSWGVPTETQYF	TGTGCCAGCAGCTGGGGGGTCCCGACAGAGACCCAGTACTTC
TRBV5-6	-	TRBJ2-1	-	CASSWNQRAPINEQFF	TGTGCCAGCAGCTGGAATCAGCGGGCGCCTATCAATGAGCAGTTCTTC
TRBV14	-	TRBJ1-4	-	CASSPLDSPTNEKLFF	TGTGCCAGCAGCCCACTTGACAGCCCAACTAATGAAAAACTGTTTTTT
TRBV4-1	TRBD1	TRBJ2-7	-	CASSQETGENPYEQYF	TGCGCCAGCAGCCAAGAGACAGGGGAAAACCCCTACGAGCAGTACTTC
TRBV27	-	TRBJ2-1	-	CASSSALTSANEQFF	TGTGCCAGCAGTTCCGCATTGACTAGTGCCAATGAGCAGTTCTTC
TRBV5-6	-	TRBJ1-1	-	CASSLGGNTEAFF	TGTGCCAGCAGCTTGGGAGGGAACACTGAAGCTTTCTTT
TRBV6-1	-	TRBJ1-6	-	CASSEGRGLIGSYNSPLHF	TGTGCCAGCAGTGAAGGGAGGGGCCTTATAGGCTCCTATAATTCACCCCTCCACTTT
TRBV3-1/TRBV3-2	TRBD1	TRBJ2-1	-	CASSQTTGGALREQFF	TGTGCCAGCAGCCAAACCACAGGGGGCGCATTACGGGAGCAGTTCTTC
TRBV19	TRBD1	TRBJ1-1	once	CASSLRTGNTEAFF	TGTGCCAGTAGTCTCCGGACAGGGAACACTGAAGCTTTCTTT
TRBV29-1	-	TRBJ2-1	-	CSVAAQLAYNEQFF	TGCAGCGTTGCCGCGCAGTTAGCATACAATGAGCAGTTCTTC
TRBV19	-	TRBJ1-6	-	CASSPLQGVSSPLHF	TGTGCCAGTAGTCCTCTACAGGGAGTAAGCTCACCCCTCCACTTT
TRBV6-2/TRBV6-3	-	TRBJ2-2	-	CASSYFGRGTGELFF	TGTGCCAGCAGTTACTTCGGGAGAGGTACCGGGGAGCTGTTTTTT
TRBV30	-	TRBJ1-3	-	CACSAGPGNTIYF	TGTGCCTGTAGTGCTGGCCCTGGAAACACCATATATTTT
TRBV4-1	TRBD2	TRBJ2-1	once	CASSQVPGGVNEQFF	TGCGCCAGCAGCCAAGTTCCGGGAGGAGTAAATGAGCAGTTCTTC
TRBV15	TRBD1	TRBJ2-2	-	CATGNRGTGELFF	TGTGCCACGGGGAACAGGGGCACCGGGGAGCTGTTTTTT
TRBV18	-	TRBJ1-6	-	CASSPVGGTRNSPLHF	TGTGCCAGCTCACCTGTTGGGGGGACTCGCAATTCACCCCTCCACTTT
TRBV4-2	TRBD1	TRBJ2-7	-	CASSQEPRGLNEQYF	TGTGCCAGCAGCCAAGAGCCCAGGGGGCTCAACGAGCAGTACTTC
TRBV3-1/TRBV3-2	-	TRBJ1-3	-	CASSQGASGNTIYF	TGTGCCAGCAGCCAAGGGGCATCTGGAAACACCATATATTTT
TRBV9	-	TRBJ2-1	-	CASSGAANSYNEQFF	TGTGCCAGCAGCGGGGCAGCAAACTCCTACAATGAGCAGTTCTTC
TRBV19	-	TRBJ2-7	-	CASSIGQANYEQYF	TGTGCCAGTAGTATTGGCCAGGCTAACTACGAGCAGTACTTC
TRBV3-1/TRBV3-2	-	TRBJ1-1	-	CASSTRDIMNTEAFF	TGTGCCAGCAGCACTCGGGACATTATGAACACTGAAGCTTTCTTT
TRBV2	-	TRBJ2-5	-	CASRGGTQYF	TGTGCCAGCAGAGGGGGGACCCAGTACTTC
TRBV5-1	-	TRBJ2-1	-	CASSTGTPGGEQFF	TGCGCCAGCAGCACAGGGACCCCCGGGGGGGAGCAGTTCTTC
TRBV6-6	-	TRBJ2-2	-	CASRTSGIYTGELFF	TGTGCCAGCAGAACCTCAGGGATTTACACCGGGGAGCTGTTTTTT
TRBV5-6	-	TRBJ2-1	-	CASSPPSRSNEQFF	TGTGCCAGCAGCCCACCGTCGAGATCAAATGAGCAGTTCTTC
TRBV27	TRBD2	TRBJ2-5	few	CASRGLAGTKQETQYF	TGTGCCAGCAGAGGGCTAGCGGGGACTAAACAAGAGACCCAGTACTTC
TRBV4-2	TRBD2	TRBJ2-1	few	CASSQASGDYNEQFF	TGTGCCAGCAGCCAAGCTAGCGGAGATTACAATGAGCAGTTCTTC